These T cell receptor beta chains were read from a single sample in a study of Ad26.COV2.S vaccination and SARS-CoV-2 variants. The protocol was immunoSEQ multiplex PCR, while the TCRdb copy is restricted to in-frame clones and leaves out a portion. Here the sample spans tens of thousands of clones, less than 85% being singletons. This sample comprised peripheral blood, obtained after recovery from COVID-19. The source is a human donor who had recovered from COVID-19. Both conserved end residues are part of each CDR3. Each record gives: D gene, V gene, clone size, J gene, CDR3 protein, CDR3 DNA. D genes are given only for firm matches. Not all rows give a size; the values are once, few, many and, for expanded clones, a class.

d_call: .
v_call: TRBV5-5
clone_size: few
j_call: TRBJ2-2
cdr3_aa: CASRVPGGAGELFF
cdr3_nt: TGTGCCAGCAGGGTTCCCGGGGGTGCCGGGGAGCTGTTTTTT

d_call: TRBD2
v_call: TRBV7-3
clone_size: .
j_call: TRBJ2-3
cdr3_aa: CASSYGPSSGRSTDTQYF
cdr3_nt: TGTGCCAGCAGCTATGGCCCCTCTAGCGGGAGAAGCACAGATACGCAGTATTTT

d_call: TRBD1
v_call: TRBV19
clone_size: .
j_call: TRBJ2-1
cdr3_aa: CASGTGGFNEQFF
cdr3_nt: TGTGCCAGTGGGACAGGGGGCTTCAATGAGCAGTTCTTC

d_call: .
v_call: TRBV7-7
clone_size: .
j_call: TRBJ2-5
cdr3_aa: CASSNGESVQETQYF
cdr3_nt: TGTGCCAGCAGCAACGGCGAATCAGTTCAAGAGACCCAGTACTTC

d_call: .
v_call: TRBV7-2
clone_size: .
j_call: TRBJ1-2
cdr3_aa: CASSRGGGAGGYTF
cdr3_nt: TGTGCCAGCAGCCGTGGAGGGGGGGCTGGTGGCTACACCTTC

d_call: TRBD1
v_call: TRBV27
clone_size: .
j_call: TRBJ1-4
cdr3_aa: CASRITPGQGNEKLFF
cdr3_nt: TGTGCCAGCAGGATAACGCCGGGACAGGGCAATGAAAAACTGTTTTTT

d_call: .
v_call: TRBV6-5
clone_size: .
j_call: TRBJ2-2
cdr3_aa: CASGGSGFRTGELFF
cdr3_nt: TGTGCCAGCGGGGGATCTGGTTTTCGCACCGGGGAGCTGTTTTTT

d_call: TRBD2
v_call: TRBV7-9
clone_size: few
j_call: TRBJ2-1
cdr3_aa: CASSFSGRAGEQFF
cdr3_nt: TGTGCCAGCAGCTTTAGCGGGAGGGCCGGTGAGCAGTTCTTC

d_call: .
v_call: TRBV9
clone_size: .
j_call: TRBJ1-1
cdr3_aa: CASSGGQMNTEAFF
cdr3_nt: TGTGCCAGCAGCGGAGGACAGATGAACACTGAAGCTTTCTTT

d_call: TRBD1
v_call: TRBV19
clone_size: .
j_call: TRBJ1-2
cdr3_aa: CASSTRQGSGTF
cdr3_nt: TGTGCCAGTAGTACCCGACAGGGGAGCGGCACCTTC

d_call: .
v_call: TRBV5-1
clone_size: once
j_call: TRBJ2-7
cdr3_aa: CASSSVALSYEQYF
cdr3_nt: TGCGCCAGCAGCTCCGTGGCTTTGTCGTACGAGCAGTACTTC

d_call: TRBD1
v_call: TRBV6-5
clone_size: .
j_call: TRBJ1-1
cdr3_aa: CASSYSTGLEAFF
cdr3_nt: TGTGCCAGCAGTTACTCGACAGGGCTTGAAGCTTTCTTT

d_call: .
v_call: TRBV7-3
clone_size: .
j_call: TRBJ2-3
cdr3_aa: CASSPRPRRDNTDTQYF
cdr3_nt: TGTGCCAGCAGCCCACGCCCCAGGAGGGACAACACAGATACGCAGTATTTT

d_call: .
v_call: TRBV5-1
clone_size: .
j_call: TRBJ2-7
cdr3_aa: CASSLGLTPGPYEQYF
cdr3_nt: TGCGCCAGCAGCTTAGGGCTTACGCCGGGACCCTACGAGCAGTACTTC

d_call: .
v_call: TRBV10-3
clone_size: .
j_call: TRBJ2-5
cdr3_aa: CAISGDQGSEETQYF
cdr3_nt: TGTGCCATCAGTGGGGACCAGGGGTCCGAGGAGACCCAGTACTTC

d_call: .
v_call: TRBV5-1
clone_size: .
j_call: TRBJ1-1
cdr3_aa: CASSKNTEAFF
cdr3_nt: TGCGCCAGCAGCAAGAACACTGAAGCTTTCTTT

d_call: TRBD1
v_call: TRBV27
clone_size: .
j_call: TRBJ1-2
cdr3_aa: CASSLIGTAVRGGYTF
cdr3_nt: TGTGCCAGCAGTTTAATTGGGACAGCCGTTAGGGGTGGCTACACCTTC

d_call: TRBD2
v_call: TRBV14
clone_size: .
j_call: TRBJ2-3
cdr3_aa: CASSQRGLASTQYF
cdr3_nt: TGTGCCAGCAGCCAAAGGGGACTAGCAAGTACGCAGTATTTT

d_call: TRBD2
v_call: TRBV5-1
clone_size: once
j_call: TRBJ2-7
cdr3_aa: CASSPGLASYEQYF
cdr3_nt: TGCGCCAGCAGCCCAGGACTAGCCTCCTACGAGCAGTACTTC

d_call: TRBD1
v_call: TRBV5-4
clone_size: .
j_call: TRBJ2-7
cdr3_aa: CASSLVLGTGDIYEQYF
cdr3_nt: TGTGCCAGCAGCTTAGTGTTAGGGACAGGGGATATCTACGAGCAGTACTTC

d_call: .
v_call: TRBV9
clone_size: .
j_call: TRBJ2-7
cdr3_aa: CASSVGYIEGSYEQYF
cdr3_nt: TGTGCCAGCAGCGTAGGGTACATAGAGGGGTCCTACGAGCAGTACTTC

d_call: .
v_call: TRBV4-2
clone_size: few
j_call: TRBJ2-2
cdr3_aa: CASSQGTGTSTGELFF
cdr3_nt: TGTGCCAGCAGCCAAGGGACAGGGACTAGCACCGGGGAGCTGTTTTTT

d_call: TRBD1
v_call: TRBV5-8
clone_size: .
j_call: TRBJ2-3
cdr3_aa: CASSFGTGGDTQYF
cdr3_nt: TGTGCCAGCAGCTTCGGGACAGGAGGGGATACGCAGTATTTT

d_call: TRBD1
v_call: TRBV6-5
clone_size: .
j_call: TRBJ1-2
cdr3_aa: CASSYKGQGRLDGYTF
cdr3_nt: TGTGCCAGCAGTTATAAAGGACAGGGGCGTTTGGATGGCTACACCTTC

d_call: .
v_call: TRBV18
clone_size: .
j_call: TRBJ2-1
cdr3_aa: CASSLPRADSYNEQFF
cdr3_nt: TGTGCCAGCTCACTCCCTCGGGCGGACTCCTACAATGAGCAGTTCTTC

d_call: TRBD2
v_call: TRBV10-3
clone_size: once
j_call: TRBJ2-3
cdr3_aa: CAISDGGARTDTQYF
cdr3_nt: TGTGCCATCAGTGACGGGGGGGCGCGGACAGATACGCAGTATTTT

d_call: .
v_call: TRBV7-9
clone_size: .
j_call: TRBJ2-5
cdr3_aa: CASSQEGSRQETQYF
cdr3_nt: TGTGCCAGCAGCCAGGAGGGCAGTCGACAAGAGACCCAGTACTTC

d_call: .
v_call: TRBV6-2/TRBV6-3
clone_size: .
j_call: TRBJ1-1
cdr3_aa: CASSLGAGVSAFF
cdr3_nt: TGTGCCAGCAGTTTGGGGGCAGGGGTAAGCGCTTTCTTT

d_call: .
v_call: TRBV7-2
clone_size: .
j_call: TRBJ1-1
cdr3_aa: CASSLSAMDTEAFF
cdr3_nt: TGTGCCAGCAGCTTATCAGCCATGGACACTGAAGCTTTCTTT

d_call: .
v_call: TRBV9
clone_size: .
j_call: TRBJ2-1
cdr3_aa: CASSDGHEQFF
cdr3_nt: TGTGCCAGCAGCGACGGCCATGAGCAGTTCTTC

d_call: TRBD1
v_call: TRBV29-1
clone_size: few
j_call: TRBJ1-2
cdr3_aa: CSVGRDRDGYTF
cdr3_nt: TGCAGCGTTGGTCGGGACAGGGATGGCTACACCTTC

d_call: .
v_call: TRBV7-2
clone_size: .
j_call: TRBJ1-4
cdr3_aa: CASSSRGASNEKLFF
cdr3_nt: TGTGCCAGCAGCTCAAGGGGTGCATCTAATGAAAAACTGTTTTTT

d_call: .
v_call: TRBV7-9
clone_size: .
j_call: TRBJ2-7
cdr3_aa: CASSGTGDTYEQYF
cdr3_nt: TGTGCCAGCAGCGGCACCGGAGACACCTACGAGCAGTACTTC

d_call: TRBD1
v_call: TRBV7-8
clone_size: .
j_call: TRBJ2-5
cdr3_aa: CASTPPSGGLGETQYF
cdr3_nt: TGTGCCAGCACCCCCCCGTCAGGGGGCTTAGGAGAGACCCAGTACTTC

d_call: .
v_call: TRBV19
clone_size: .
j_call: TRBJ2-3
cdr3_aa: CASTQTDTQYF
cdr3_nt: TGTGCCAGTACTCAAACAGATACGCAGTATTTT

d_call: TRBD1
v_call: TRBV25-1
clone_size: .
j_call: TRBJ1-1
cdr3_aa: CASSEWGQGSTEAFF
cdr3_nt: TGTGCCAGCAGTGAATGGGGACAGGGGAGCACTGAAGCTTTCTTT

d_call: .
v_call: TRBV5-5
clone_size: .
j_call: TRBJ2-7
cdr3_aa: CASSLSGDEQYF
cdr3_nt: TGTGCCAGCAGCTTGTCAGGGGACGAGCAGTACTTC

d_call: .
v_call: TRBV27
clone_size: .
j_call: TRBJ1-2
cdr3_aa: CASSLQGDGYTF
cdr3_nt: TGTGCCAGCAGTTTACAGGGCGACGGCTACACCTTC

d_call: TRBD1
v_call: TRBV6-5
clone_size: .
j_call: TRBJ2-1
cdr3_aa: CASSYNRDSSDEQFF
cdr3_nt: TGTGCCAGCAGTTATAACCGGGACAGTAGCGATGAGCAGTTCTTC

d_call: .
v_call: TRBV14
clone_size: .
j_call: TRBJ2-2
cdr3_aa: CASSKGTGELFF
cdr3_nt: TGTGCCAGCAGCAAAGGTACCGGGGAGCTGTTTTTT

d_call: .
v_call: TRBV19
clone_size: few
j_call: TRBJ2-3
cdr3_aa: CASNVLGTDTQYF
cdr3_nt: TGTGCCAGTAACGTCCTGGGCACAGATACGCAGTATTTT